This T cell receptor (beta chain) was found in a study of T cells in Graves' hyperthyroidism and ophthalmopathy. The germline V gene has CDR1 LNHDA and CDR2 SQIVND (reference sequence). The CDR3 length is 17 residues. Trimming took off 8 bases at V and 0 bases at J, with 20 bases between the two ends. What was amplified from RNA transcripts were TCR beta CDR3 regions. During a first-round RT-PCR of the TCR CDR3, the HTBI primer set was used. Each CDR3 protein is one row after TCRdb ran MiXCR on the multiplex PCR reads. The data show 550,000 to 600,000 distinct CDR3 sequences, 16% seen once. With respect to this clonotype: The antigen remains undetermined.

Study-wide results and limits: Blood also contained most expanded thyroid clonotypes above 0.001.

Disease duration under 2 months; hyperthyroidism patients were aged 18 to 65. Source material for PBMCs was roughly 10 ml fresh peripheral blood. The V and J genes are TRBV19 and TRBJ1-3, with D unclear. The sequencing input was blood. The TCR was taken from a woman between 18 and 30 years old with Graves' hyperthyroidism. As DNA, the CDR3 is TGTGCCAGTGCTCGCCCAAGCAAAGGATACTCTGGAAACACCATATATTTT. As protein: CASARPSKGYSGNTIYF.